The next 28 T cell receptor beta chains were all read from a single sample in a study of T cell responses to AZD1222 COVID-19 vaccine. The data were produced by immunoSEQ multiplex PCR, yet TCRdb's version contains in-frame clones alone and is incomplete. The top ten clones hold less than 6% of a sample with some 120,000 clones, approximately 89% of them seen once. Sequenced here: peripheral blood, sampled on day 0 of AZD1222 vaccination. Receptors originate from an adult in good health.

The chain has TRBV7-8 and TRBJ1-1, with unresolved D. The V and J ends lost 2 bases and 1 base respectively, with 11 bases between them. CDR3 length: 15 residues. Germline V gene data show CDR1 as SGHVS and CDR2 as FQNEAQ. This CDR3 is CASSLLRAGNTEAFF. The CDR3 DNA sequence: TGTGCCAGCAGCTTATTAAGGGCAGGGAACACTGAAGCTTTCTTT.

V gene TRBV6-1 combines with J gene TRBJ1-3, with D possibly matching TRBD1 (6 bases). CDR3 length: 16 residues. The V end lost 1 base, the J end lost 0 bases, and 10 bases lay between the germline ends. The germline V gene encodes CDR1 MNHNS and CDR2 SASEGT. The CDR3 protein is CASSEVRGASGNTIYF. The CDR3 nucleotides read TGTGCCAGCAGTGAAGTCCGGGGGGCCTCTGGAAACACCATATATTTT.

A single count supports this clone. J is TRBJ1-6 and V is TRBV7-9; a weak D match, TRBD1 (6 bases). The germline V gene encodes CDR1 SEHNR and CDR2 FQNEAQ (reference sequence). V was cut by 2 bases and J by 9 bases, with 11 bases left in between. The CDR3 has 14 residues. The CDR3 sequence is CASSLNREPSPLHF. In DNA, the CDR3 is TGTGCCAGCAGCTTAAACAGGGAACCTTCACCCCTCCACTTT.

The rearrangement links TRBV7-2 to TRBJ1-1, with D unclear. The CDR3 consists of 13 residues. Trimming pared 1 base from V and 8 bases from J, leaving 11 bases between. Germline CDR1 is SGHTA and CDR2 is FQGNSA. The CDR3 nucleotides read TGTGCCAGCAGCTTAGATTTGGCAGCGGAAGCTTTCTTT. This sequence encodes CASSLDLAAEAFF.

CDR3 amino acids: CASRPRGVRPEAFF. CDR3 DNA: TGTGCCAGTAGGCCCCGTGGGGTAAGACCTGAAGCTTTCTTT. The rearrangement uses TRBV19 and TRBJ1-1; D not certain. The CDR3 is 14 residues long. Trimming cost V 6 bases and J 6 bases, with 17 bases left between them. Per germline, CDR1 LNHDA and CDR2 SQIVND (reference sequence).

CDR3 residues: CASSYSGVITDTQYF. CDR3 bases: TGTGCCAGCAGTTACTCGGGGGTGATCACAGATACGCAGTATTTT. The J gene is TRBJ2-3, the V gene TRBV6-5, with D perhaps assigned TRBD1 or TRBD2 (5 bases each). Germline V gives CDR1 MNHEY, CDR2 SVGAGI. The V end lost 0 bases, the J end lost 2 bases, and 9 bases lay between the germline ends. The CDR3 is 15 amino acids.

V usage is TRBV3-1 (or the pseudogene TRBV3-2) and J usage is TRBJ2-4; no firm D call. In germline, CDR1 is LGHDT, CDR2 YNNKEL (reference sequence). This CDR3 comprises 13 residues. Trimming stripped 5 bases from V and 9 bases from J, with 14 bases between. The CDR3 DNA reads as TGTGCCAGCAGCGGGGTTGGAAGCGTCATTCAGTACTTC. It yields the protein CASSGVGSVIQYF.

The rearrangement uses TRBV9 and TRBJ1-5; no clear D gene. The V end lost 0 bases, the J end lost 6 bases, and 7 bases lay between the germline ends. CDR1 and CDR2 from the germline V gene are SGDLS and YYNGEE. The CDR3 loop spans 13 amino acids. CDR3 region: CASSVAGTQPQHF. CDR3 DNA sequence: TGTGCCAGCAGCGTAGCAGGAACTCAGCCCCAGCATTTT.

This clone was recorded only once. The chain employs TRBV10-3 and TRBJ1-5; D unclear. The ends were cut back, 2 bases at V and 6 bases at J, with 2 bases in the middle. This CDR3 contains 11 residues. CDR1 is ENHRY and CDR2 is SYGVKD in the germline V gene. CDR3 sequence (DNA): TGTGCCATCAGTGAGGCTCAGCCCCAGCATTTT. This sequence encodes CAISEAQPQHF.

This clone was recorded once. This rearrangement joins TRBV7-9 to TRBJ1-1; D not certain. Trimming shortened V by 2 bases and J by 10 bases, and 17 bases separated the two germline ends. Germline V gene lookup returns CDR1 SEHNR and CDR2 FQNEAQ (reference sequence). The CDR3 consists of 14 residues. This CDR3 reads CASSLSSASSGAFF. DNA of the CDR3: TGTGCCAGCAGCTTAAGTTCGGCCAGTAGCGGAGCTTTCTTT.

A single count supports this clone. Germline is not matched at one junction end, which may reflect a read error. The chain employs TRBV19 and TRBJ1-1, with D possibly TRBD1 on 5 matching bases. The germline CDR1 and CDR2 sequences are LNHDA and SQIVND (reference sequence). This CDR3 comprises 12 residues. CDR3 protein: CASTDSFTEAFF. The CDR3, as DNA: TGTGCAAGTACCGACAGTTTCACTGAAGCTTTCTTT.

This rearrangement joins TRBV5-1 to TRBJ2-6; TRBD2 aligns across 9 bases. Germline CDR1 and CDR2: SGHRS and YFSETQ. V trimming: 2 bases; J trimming: 3 bases; junction bases outside the gene matches: 0. The CDR3 contains 15 residues. The CDR3: CASSFSGGGANVLTF. The DNA of the CDR3 is TGCGCCAGCAGCTTTAGCGGGGGTGGGGCCAACGTCCTGACTTTC.

The J gene is TRBJ2-7, the V gene TRBV11-2; 10 nucleotides align to TRBD1. The V and J ends lost 3 bases and 2 bases, in that order; junction bases with no gene match: 4. Germline lookup yields CDR1 SGHAT and CDR2 FQNNGV. There are 15 residues in the CDR3. Here the CDR3 DNA reads TGTGCCAGCAGCTTTTATGGGACAGGGGCCTACGAGCAGTACTTC. Translating gives CASSFYGTGAYEQYF.

The V call is TRBV5-1, the J call TRBJ1-3; no definite D call. The CDR3 runs to 14 residues. Trimming took 0 bases from V and 4 from J, leaving 8 bases between them. The germline V gene has CDR1 SGHRS and CDR2 YFSETQ. The CDR3: CASSLDAGGNTIYF. In DNA form, the CDR3 reads TGCGCCAGCAGCTTGGACGCCGGGGGAAACACCATATATTTT.

Only a few counts were recorded for this clone. This sequence joins TRBV4-2 and TRBJ2-2, with D perhaps TRBD1 (7 bases). Per germline, CDR1 LGHNA and CDR2 YNFKEQ. Trimming took off 5 bases at V and 6 bases at J, with 19 bases between the two ends. CDR3 length equals 16 residues. CDR3 protein: CASSVHAGGLAGELFF. The CDR3 DNA follows: TGTGCCAGCAGCGTTCATGCAGGGGGACTGGCCGGGGAGCTGTTTTTT.

This chain joins TRBV19 and TRBJ1-5; D unclear. Between the trimmed V and J ends, which lost 3 bases and 5 bases, there was a span of 14 bases. Germline assignment: CDR1 LNHDA and CDR2 SQIVND (reference sequence). The CDR3 runs 15 residues. The DNA for the CDR3 is TGTGCCAGTAGTATTTGGTTAGTCGGCGATCAGCCCCAGCATTTT. Encoded protein: CASSIWLVGDQPQHF.

The chain employs TRBV19 and TRBJ1-5; possible D gene TRBD1, 5 bases. The V and J ends lost 0 bases and 7 bases respectively, with 13 bases between them. Germline-derived CDR1 and CDR2 are LNHDA and SQIVND (reference sequence). This CDR3 is built from 15 residues. The chain's CDR3 is CASSIDRGVRQPQHF. The CDR3 DNA sequence: TGTGCCAGTAGTATAGATCGGGGGGTCCGACAGCCCCAGCATTTT.

Concerning this clone itself: The junction shows a germline mismatch at one end, possibly a read error. The V and J genes are TRBV10-3 and TRBJ2-7; 7 positions match TRBD2. This CDR3 spans 17 amino acids. Germline V gene lookup returns CDR1 ENHRY and CDR2 SYGVKD. CDR3: CAISESSGRGSLASWDF. The CDR3 nucleotides read TGTGCCATCAGTGAGTCTTCAGGGAGGGGTTCCCTAGCCAGTTGGGACTTC.

The chain uses TRBV4-2 and TRBJ2-3, with 9 bases aligning to TRBD2. V shed 0 bases and J 4 bases; nucleotides not matched to a gene: 8. Germline CDR1 is LGHNA and CDR2 is YNFKEQ. The CDR3 spans 17 residues. For the CDR3, the DNA is TGTGCCAGCAGCCAAGATAGTGGGACTAGCTCTCCAGATACGCAGTATTTT. Amino acid sequence: CASSQDSGTSSPDTQYF.

The V and J genes are TRBV18 and TRBJ1-2, with 9 bases matching TRBD1. Germline V lookup: CDR1 KGHSH, CDR2 LQKENI. This CDR3 region has 12 residues. After removal of 6 bases from V and 5 bases from J, the junction contained 1 base not matched to a gene. The CDR3 coding sequence is TGTGCCAGCTCCGGGACAGGGTATGGCTACACCTTC. Translated: CASSGTGYGYTF.

The chain recombines TRBV7-9 with TRBJ2-1, with 9 bases that match TRBD1. V dropped 1 base and J dropped 4; count of bases not matched to a gene: 11. The CDR3 consists of 18 residues. Germline-derived CDR1 and CDR2 are SEHNR and FQNEAQ (reference sequence). CDR3 sequence (DNA): TGTGCCAGCAGCTTAGGAAAGAGCGGGACAGGGTTGTACAATGAGCAGTTCTTC. This encodes CASSLGKSGTGLYNEQFF.

This chain uses TRBV6-5 with TRBJ1-2, with D perhaps TRBD1 (5 bases). V gave up 6 bases and J gave up 8 bases, with 10 bases separating them. Germline V gene data show CDR1 as MNHEY and CDR2 as SVGAGI. The CDR3 runs 11 residues. DNA of the CDR3: TGTGCCAGCAGGGACAACGGGGGCTACACCTTC. This translates into CASRDNGGYTF.

The gene calls are TRBV6-1 and TRBJ2-7, with D possibly being TRBD1 (6 bases). V lost 2 bases and J lost 7, with 9 bases in between. The CDR3 sequence is 12 residues long. CDR1 and CDR2 (germline): MNHNS, SASEGT. DNA of the CDR3: TGTGCCAGCAGTGAACACAGGGTAGAGCAGTACTTC. As protein: CASSEHRVEQYF.

This clone was detected only once. This sequence joins TRBV28 and TRBJ1-2; D is ambiguous. V was shortened by 3 bases and J by 6 bases, with 23 bases between the two germline ends. CDR1 is MDHEN and CDR2 is SYDVKM in the germline V gene. CDR3 length: 17 amino acids. In DNA form, the CDR3 reads TGTGCCAGCAGTTTTGTCTTTCTGGGTTTGGGCGTGGATGGCTACACCTTC. Translation: CASSFVFLGLGVDGYTF.

V is TRBV6-5 and J is TRBJ2-7; possible D gene TRBD1, 5 bases. The V and J ends lost 9 bases and 3 bases respectively, with 18 bases between them. In germline, CDR1 is MNHEY, CDR2 SVGAGI. The CDR3 loop spans 14 amino acids. The chain's CDR3 is CASSPGNSGYEQYF. CDR3 nucleotide sequence: TGTGCCAGTTCCCCAGGGAACAGTGGCTACGAGCAGTACTTC.

The rearrangement links TRBV7-9 to TRBJ1-2; no clear D gene. The CDR3 has 13 amino acids. V dropped 4 bases and J dropped 4 bases, with 10 bases sitting between them. CDR1 and CDR2 (germline): SEHNR, FQNEAQ (reference sequence). CDR3 residues: CASSSQAPYGYTF. The CDR3 DNA reads as TGTGCCAGCAGCTCCCAGGCCCCCTATGGCTACACCTTC.

Turning to this clone: Additional DNA sequences in this sample encode the identical CDR3. The V call is TRBV11-2, the J call TRBJ2-5; no definite D call. Trimming cost V 5 bases and J 2 bases, with 9 bases left between them. Per the germline V gene, CDR1 is SGHAT and CDR2 is FQNNGV. The CDR3 has 13 residues. CDR3 sequence: CASSPRVQETQYF. In DNA, the CDR3 is TGTGCCAGCAGCCCCCGGGTACAAGAGACCCAGTACTTC. Combining the CDR3 with reference TRBV11-2 and TRBJ2-5 gives the whole variable domain EAGVAQSPRYKIIEKRQSVAFWCNPISGHATLYWYQQILGQGPKLLIQFQNNGVVDDSQLPKDRFSAERLKGVDSTLKIQPAKLEDSAVYLCASSPRVQETQYFGPGTRLLVL.

The gene calls are TRBV5-4 and TRBJ2-7; no firm D call. CDR3 length: 15 amino acids. Trimming cost V 2 bases and J 0 bases, with 12 bases left between them. CDR1 and CDR2 (germline): SGHNT, YYREEE (reference sequence). The CDR3 is CASSLASPSSYEQYF. In nucleotides, the CDR3 is TGTGCCAGCAGCTTAGCCTCACCCAGCTCCTACGAGCAGTACTTC.